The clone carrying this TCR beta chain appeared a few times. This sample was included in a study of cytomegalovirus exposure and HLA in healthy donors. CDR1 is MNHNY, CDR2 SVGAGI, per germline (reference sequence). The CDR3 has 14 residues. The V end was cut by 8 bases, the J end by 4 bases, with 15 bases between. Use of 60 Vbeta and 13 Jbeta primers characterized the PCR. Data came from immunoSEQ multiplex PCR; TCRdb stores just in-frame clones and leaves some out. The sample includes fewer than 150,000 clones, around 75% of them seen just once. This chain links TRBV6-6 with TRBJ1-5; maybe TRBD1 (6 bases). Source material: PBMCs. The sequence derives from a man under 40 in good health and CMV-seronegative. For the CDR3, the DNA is TGTGCCAGCGTACCCACAGGGATAAATCAGCCCCAGCATTTT. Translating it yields CASVPTGINQPQHF.